This T cell receptor beta chain was profiled in a study of CD8+ T cells in alopecia areata. RNA was isolated and reverse transcribed to cDNA, the sequencing template. Libraries were prepared by immunoSEQ multiplex PCR; TCRdb keeps only in-frame clonotypes and omits some of them. The table records roughly 170,000 clones, about 63% of them present only once. Germline CDR1 is MGHRA and CDR2 is YSYEKL. V lost 0 bases and J 3 bases, leaving 7 bases between the germline ends. The CDR3 consists of 14 residues. Sequences were derived from CD4+ T cells sorted from blood, sampled at week 0. V is TRBV4-1 and J is TRBJ2-3; no clear D. This receptor was identified in a human donor with alopecia areata. In nucleotides, the CDR3 is TGCGCCAGCAGCCAAGATCGGTGGACAGATACGCAGTATTTT. It translates to CASSQDRWTDTQYF.